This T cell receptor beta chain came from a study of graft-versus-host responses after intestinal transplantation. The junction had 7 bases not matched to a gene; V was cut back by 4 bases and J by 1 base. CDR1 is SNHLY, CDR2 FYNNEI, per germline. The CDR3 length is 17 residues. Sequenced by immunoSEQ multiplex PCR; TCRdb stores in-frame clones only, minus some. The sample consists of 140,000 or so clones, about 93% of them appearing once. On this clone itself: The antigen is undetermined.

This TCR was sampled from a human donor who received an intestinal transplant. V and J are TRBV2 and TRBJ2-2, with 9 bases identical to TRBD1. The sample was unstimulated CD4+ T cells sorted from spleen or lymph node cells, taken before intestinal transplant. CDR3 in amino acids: CASSVWGQGRNTGELFF. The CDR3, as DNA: TGTGCCAGCAGTGTTTGGGGACAGGGAAGGAACACCGGGGAGCTGTTTTTT.